These 27 T cell receptor beta chains originate from one sample sequenced in a study of shared clonotypes between healthy human individuals. Method: immunoSEQ multiplex PCR; TCRdb's copy keeps in-frame clones and lacks some. The sample lists about 2.4 million clones; more than 85% were seen once. The sample was naive CD4+ T cells from PBMCs. Subset of the sample: CD45RA+ positively selected. The source of these receptors is a man aged 18 to 30 in good health. Some clones in this sample may be carry-over from other donors' samples.

The chain uses TRBV7-3 and TRBJ2-1, with TRBD1 identical over 8 bases. The CDR3 spans 16 residues. Trimming took 5 bases from V and 8 from J; bases not matched to a gene: 14. Germline V gene data show CDR1 as SGHTA and CDR2 as FQGTGA. The CDR3 here is CASSPQQGVPGYEQFF. Here the CDR3 DNA reads TGTGCCAGCAGCCCACAACAGGGGGTGCCGGGCTATGAGCAGTTCTTC.

V gene TRBV5-1 combines with J gene TRBJ2-1; TRBD1 matches at 7 bases. Germline lookup yields CDR1 SGHRS and CDR2 YFSETQ. CDR3 size: 14 residues. The V and J ends lost 4 bases and 5 bases, in that order; junction bases with no gene match: 6. CDR3 nucleotide sequence: TGCGCCAGCAGCACGGACAGGTTTAACAATGAGCAGTTCTTC. Protein: CASSTDRFNNEQFF.

The chain has TRBV6-5 and TRBJ1-2, with 8 bases that match TRBD1. The CDR3 consists of 16 residues. V was clipped by 0 bases and J by 2 bases; unmatched bases: 5. Germline V gene sequence: CDR1 MNHEY, CDR2 SVGAGI. CDR3 sequence: CASSYSAGGGNYGYTF. CDR3 DNA sequence: TGTGCCAGCAGTTACTCAGCAGGGGGCGGGAACTATGGCTACACCTTC.

The gene calls are TRBV19 and TRBJ2-5; D ambiguous. CDR1 and CDR2 from the germline V gene are LNHDA and SQIVND (reference sequence). V gave up 6 bases and J gave up 5 bases, with 13 bases separating them. This CDR3 is built from 13 residues. CDR3 region: CASSHNLRETQYF. For the CDR3, the DNA is TGTGCCAGTAGCCACAACTTGCGGGAGACCCAGTACTTC.

This rearrangement joins TRBV4-3 to TRBJ2-1, with 11 bases lining up with TRBD2. The CDR3 loop spans 14 amino acids. Per the germline V gene, CDR1 is LGHNA and CDR2 is YSLEER. J lost 7 bases, V lost 4 bases, and 3 bases had no gene match. The CDR3 spells CASSLLAGGNEQFF. The CDR3 DNA reads TGCGCCAGCAGCCTTCTAGCGGGAGGAAATGAGCAGTTCTTC.

This clone was detected a few times. This rearrangement joins TRBV5-6 to TRBJ1-1; D remains unclear. From germline, CDR1 is SGHDT and CDR2 YYEEEE. This CDR3 contains 16 residues. Trimming took off 1 base at V and 0 bases at J, with 13 bases between the two ends. CDR3 sequence: CASSLRQVKMNTEAFF. CDR3 bases: TGTGCCAGCAGCTTGAGACAAGTAAAAATGAACACTGAAGCTTTCTTT. Full variable domain (remainder filled in from reference TRBV5-6 and TRBJ1-1): DAGVTQSPTHLIKTRGQQVTLRCSPKSGHDTVSWYQQALGQGPQFIFQYYEEEERQRGNFPDRFSGHQFPNYSSELNVNALLLGDSALYLCASSLRQVKMNTEAFFGQGTRLTVV.

The V call is TRBV5-1, the J call TRBJ2-1; TRBD2 matches at 7 bases. The junction had 12 bases not matched to a gene; V was cut back by 2 bases and J by 7 bases. This CDR3 is built from 16 residues. CDR1 and CDR2 (germline): SGHRS, YFSETQ. Here the CDR3 DNA reads TGCGCCAGCAGCTTAACTAGGCGGGAGTACCCGAATGAGCAGTTCTTC. This codes for CASSLTRREYPNEQFF.

As to this clone: Other DNA sequences from this sample encode an identical CDR3 as well. The V gene is TRBV30, the J gene TRBJ1-3, with D perhaps matching TRBD1 (5 bases). The germline CDR1 and CDR2 sequences are GTSNPN and SVGIG (reference sequence). Deletions cut 3 bases from V and 4 bases from J, with 13 bases between. CDR3 size: 14 residues. The CDR3 nucleotides read TGTGCCTGGAGCAGGGATCGGGCCGGAAACACCATATATTTT. Its translation: CAWSRDRAGNTIYF.

This rearrangement joins TRBV5-5 to TRBJ2-3; D is uncertain. V dropped 5 bases and J dropped 2 bases, with 15 bases sitting between them. This CDR3 has 15 residues. From germline, CDR1 is SGHKS and CDR2 YYEKEE (reference sequence). CDR3 nucleotide sequence: TGTGCCAGCAGTCCGAGGCCCCCACACACAGATACGCAGTATTTT. Its translation is CASSPRPPHTDTQYF.

The sample holds one count of this clone. The chain employs TRBV2 and TRBJ1-2; 8 nucleotides line up with TRBD1. Losses at the gene ends were 8 bases for V and 7 bases for J; bases not matched to a gene: 15. The CDR3 has 15 residues. Germline V lookup: CDR1 SNHLY, CDR2 FYNNEI. The CDR3 here is CASHRLAKDRAGYTF. For the CDR3, the DNA is TGTGCCAGCCATAGATTAGCGAAGGACAGGGCTGGCTACACCTTC.

This sequence joins TRBV5-1 and TRBJ1-2, with no clear D. Trimming shortened V by 4 bases and J by 0 bases, and 13 bases separated the two germline ends. The CDR3 runs 15 residues. Germline V gene sequence: CDR1 SGHRS, CDR2 YFSETQ. CDR3 loop: CASSGNPTANYGYTF. Written as DNA, the CDR3 is TGCGCCAGCAGCGGGAACCCAACAGCTAACTATGGCTACACCTTC.

About this clone: This CDR3 is also generated by other DNA sequences in the sample. The chain is built from TRBV14 and TRBJ2-1, with 10 nucleotides matching TRBD2. J gave up 4 bases and V 0 bases, and 3 bases lay outside the gene matches. Per the germline V gene, CDR1 is SGHDN and CDR2 is FVKESK. The CDR3 is made up of 16 amino acids. The chain's CDR3 is CASSQDRLAGYNEQFF. DNA of the CDR3: TGTGCCAGCAGCCAAGATCGACTAGCGGGTTACAATGAGCAGTTCTTC.

The chain recombines TRBV5-1 with TRBJ2-7; D is undetermined. The CDR3 totals 14 residues. The germline gives CDR1 SGHRS, CDR2 YFSETQ. Trimming removed 4 bases at V and 5 bases at J, with 16 bases between. The CDR3 spells CASSVRKTSDEQYF. The CDR3 DNA follows: TGCGCCAGCAGCGTCCGCAAGACGAGCGACGAGCAGTACTTC.

The V gene is TRBV2, the J gene TRBJ1-2; 7 bases match TRBD1. The V and J ends lost 4 bases and 3 bases, in that order; junction bases with no gene match: 8. The germline V gene has CDR1 SNHLY and CDR2 FYNNEI. The CDR3 consists of 15 residues. CDR3 in amino acids: CASSGGGALDYGYTF. CDR3 DNA sequence: TGTGCCAGCAGTGGAGGGGGCGCATTAGACTATGGCTACACCTTC.

The J gene is TRBJ2-2, the V gene TRBV5-6, with 7 bases fitting TRBD2. The CDR3 totals 15 residues. Germline lookup yields CDR1 SGHDT and CDR2 YYEEEE. The V gene end was trimmed by 1 base and the J gene end by 4 bases; junction bases not matched to a gene: 4. CDR3 protein: CASSLSGRATGELFF. As DNA, the CDR3 is TGTGCCAGCAGCTTGAGTGGGAGGGCCACCGGGGAGCTGTTTTTT. Full variable domain (rest looked up from reference TRBV5-6 and TRBJ2-2): DAGVTQSPTHLIKTRGQQVTLRCSPKSGHDTVSWYQQALGQGPQFIFQYYEEEERQRGNFPDRFSGHQFPNYSSELNVNALLLGDSALYLCASSLSGRATGELFFGEGSRLTVL.

Notes on this clone: Within the sample, other DNA sequences also encode this same CDR3. The chain employs TRBV2 and TRBJ1-6; maybe TRBD1 (5 bases). Per the germline V gene, CDR1 is SNHLY and CDR2 is FYNNEI. V was clipped by 4 bases and J by 7 bases, with 8 bases between them. This CDR3 spans 13 amino acids. In nucleotides, the CDR3 is TGTGCCAGCAGTGGGAGGGGAAATTCACCCCTCCACTTT. Protein product: CASSGRGNSPLHF.

This chain connects TRBV4-3 to TRBJ2-5; 12 positions match TRBD2. The germline gives CDR1 LGHNA, CDR2 YSLEER. This CDR3 is built from 15 residues. Trimming cost V 0 bases and J 4 bases; bases outside gene matches: 0. DNA of the CDR3: TGCGCCAGCAGCCAAGAGGGACTAGCGGGAGAGACCCAGTACTTC. Residues: CASSQEGLAGETQYF.

The V gene is TRBV7-8, the J gene TRBJ2-7, with 8 bases aligning to TRBD2. V lost 2 bases to trimming and J lost 5 bases; unmatched junction nucleotides: 8. CDR3 length: 15 amino acids. Germline lookup yields CDR1 SGHVS and CDR2 FQNEAQ. CDR3 loop: CASSLFNGRANEQYF. CDR3 DNA: TGTGCCAGCAGCTTATTCAACGGGAGGGCCAACGAGCAGTACTTC.

The table lists this clone with a few counts. This chain links TRBV5-1 with TRBJ1-2; D call uncertain. CDR3 size: 12 residues. Germline values: CDR1 SGHRS, CDR2 YFSETQ. V was shortened by 5 bases and J by 7 bases, with 12 bases between the two germline ends. In DNA form, the CDR3 reads TGCGCCAGCAGTACCCCTGGCGGTGGCTACACCTTC. This encodes CASSTPGGGYTF.

The chain recombines TRBV5-4 with TRBJ2-3; D is perhaps TRBD2 (6 bases). The CDR3 spans 15 residues. CDR1 is SGHNT and CDR2 is YYREEE in the germline V gene (reference sequence). Trimming shortened V by 0 bases and J by 3 bases, and 11 bases separated the two germline ends. The CDR3 DNA is TGTGCCAGCAGCTTGGTCCCGGGAGCTACAGATACGCAGTATTTT. Translated: CASSLVPGATDTQYF.

The genes are TRBV30 and TRBJ1-6; D unresolved. Trimming left V 0 bases short and J 1 base short, with 16 bases between. The CDR3 has 18 amino acids. From germline, CDR1 is GTSNPN and CDR2 SVGIG (reference sequence). The CDR3 spells CAWSVGLSSRSYNSPLHF. CDR3 in DNA: TGTGCCTGGAGTGTTGGCCTTTCTAGCAGGTCCTATAATTCACCCCTCCACTTT.

The J gene is TRBJ1-2, the V gene TRBV6-6; the match to TRBD1 covers 9 bases. CDR1 and CDR2 (germline): MNHNY, SVGAGI (reference sequence). This CDR3 comprises 14 residues. With 8 bases clipped from V and 5 bases from J, the junction kept 9 bases outside the gene matches. The CDR3 DNA sequence: TGTGCCAGCGGGACAGGGTTTGGAAGGTATGGCTACACCTTC. Translating gives CASGTGFGRYGYTF.

This sequence joins TRBV10-3 and TRBJ2-3, with D possibly TRBD1 on 5 matching bases. Germline V gene sequence: CDR1 ENHRY, CDR2 SYGVKD. V was trimmed by 4 bases and J by 4 bases, leaving 15 bases between them. The CDR3 covers 15 residues. CDR3 in amino acids: CAISVTKEGADTQYF. In nucleotides, the CDR3 is TGTGCCATCAGTGTTACCAAAGAAGGGGCAGATACGCAGTATTTT.

J is TRBJ2-7 and V is TRBV28; D is ambiguous. Trimming left V 4 bases short and J 3 bases short, with 13 bases between. The length of the CDR3 is 14 residues. The V gene's germline CDR1 is MDHEN and CDR2 SYDVKM. The CDR3 here is CASSSIDSGYEQYF. The CDR3 nucleotides read TGTGCCAGCAGTTCAATTGACTCGGGCTACGAGCAGTACTTC. The whole variable domain, filled in from reference TRBV28 and TRBJ2-7, reads DVKVTQSSRYLVKRTGEKVFLECVQDMDHENMFWYRQDPGLGLRLIYFSYDVKMKEKGDIPEGYSVSREKKERFSLILESASTNQTSMYLCASSSIDSGYEQYFGPGTRLTVT.

This chain joins TRBV28 and TRBJ1-2; D remains unclear. Trimming took off 5 bases at V and 6 bases at J, with 19 bases between the two ends. CDR1 is MDHEN, CDR2 SYDVKM, per germline. This CDR3 has 15 amino acids. The CDR3 sequence is CASSRIGPSLHGYTF. The DNA of the CDR3 is TGTGCCAGCAGTCGTATAGGGCCATCACTCCATGGCTACACCTTC.

The rearrangement uses TRBV2 and TRBJ1-1; D is possibly TRBD1 (5 bases). The V end was cut by 6 bases, the J end by 4 bases, with 12 bases between. This CDR3 spans 13 amino acids. Germline V gene lookup returns CDR1 SNHLY and CDR2 FYNNEI. As DNA, the CDR3 is TGTGCCAGCAGGGCCGGGACGATCACTGAAGCTTTCTTT. This codes for CASRAGTITEAFF. The full variable domain, with the rest looked up from reference TRBV2 and TRBJ1-1, is EPEVTQTPSHQVTQMGQEVILRCVPISNHLYFYWYRQILGQKVEFLVSFYNNEISEKSEIFDDQFSVERPDGSNFTLKIRSTKLEDSAMYFCASRAGTITEAFFGQGTRLTVV.

This clone was recorded once. The rearrangement uses TRBV19 and TRBJ2-7; D ambiguous. Germline V gene lookup returns CDR1 LNHDA and CDR2 SQIVND (reference sequence). This CDR3 spans 14 amino acids. V gave up 8 bases and J gave up 4 bases, with 18 bases separating them. CDR3 coding DNA: TGTGCCAGTGGCCCCCGGGCAGCACTATACGAGCAGTACTTC. Its protein product is CASGPRAALYEQYF. Variable domain in full (rest from reference TRBV19 and TRBJ2-7): DGGITQSPKYLFRKEGQNVTLSCEQNLNHDAMYWYRQDPGQGLRLIYYSQIVNDFQKGDIAEGYSVSREKKESFPLTVTSAQKNPTAFYLCASGPRAALYEQYFGPGTRLTVT.